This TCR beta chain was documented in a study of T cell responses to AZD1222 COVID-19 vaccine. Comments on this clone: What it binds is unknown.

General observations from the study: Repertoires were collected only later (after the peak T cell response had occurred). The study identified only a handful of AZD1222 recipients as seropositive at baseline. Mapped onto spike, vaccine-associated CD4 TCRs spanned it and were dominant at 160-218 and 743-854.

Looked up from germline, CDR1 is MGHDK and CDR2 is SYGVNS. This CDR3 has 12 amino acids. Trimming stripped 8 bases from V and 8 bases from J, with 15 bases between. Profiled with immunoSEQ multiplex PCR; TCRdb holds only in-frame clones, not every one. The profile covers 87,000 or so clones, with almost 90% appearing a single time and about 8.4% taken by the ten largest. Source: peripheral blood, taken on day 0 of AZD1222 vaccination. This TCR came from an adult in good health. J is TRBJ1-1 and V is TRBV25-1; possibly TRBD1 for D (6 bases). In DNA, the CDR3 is TGTGCCAGCCGGAGGGGGACCGGGGAAGCTTTCTTT. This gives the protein CASRRGTGEAFF.